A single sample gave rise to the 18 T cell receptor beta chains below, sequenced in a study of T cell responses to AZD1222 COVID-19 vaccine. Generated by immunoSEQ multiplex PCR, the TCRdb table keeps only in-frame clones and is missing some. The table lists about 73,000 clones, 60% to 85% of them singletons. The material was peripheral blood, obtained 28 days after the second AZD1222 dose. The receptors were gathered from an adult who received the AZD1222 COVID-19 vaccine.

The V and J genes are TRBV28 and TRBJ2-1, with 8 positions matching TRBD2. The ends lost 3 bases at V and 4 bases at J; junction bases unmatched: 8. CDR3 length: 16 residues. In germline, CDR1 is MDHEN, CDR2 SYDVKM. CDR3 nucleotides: TGTGCCAGCAGTTTGACCCTAACGGGAGGGTACAATGAGCAGTTCTTC. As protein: CASSLTLTGGYNEQFF.

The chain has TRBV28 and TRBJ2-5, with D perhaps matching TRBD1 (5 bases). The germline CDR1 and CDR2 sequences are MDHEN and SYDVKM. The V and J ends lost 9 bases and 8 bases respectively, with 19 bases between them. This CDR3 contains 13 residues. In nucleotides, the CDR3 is TGTGCCAGTTGGGGCGCGGTGGAGAGAACCCAGTACTTC. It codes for CASWGAVERTQYF.

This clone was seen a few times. The CDR3 DNA follows: TGCAGCGTTGCGGGACAGCCCAACACTGAAGCTTTCTTT. Encoded protein: CSVAGQPNTEAFF. This sequence joins TRBV29-1 and TRBJ1-1; 7 bases agree with TRBD1. Trimming took 4 bases from V and 2 from J; bases not matched to a gene: 4. Germline CDR1 and CDR2: SQVTM and ANQGSEA. The CDR3 length is 13 residues.

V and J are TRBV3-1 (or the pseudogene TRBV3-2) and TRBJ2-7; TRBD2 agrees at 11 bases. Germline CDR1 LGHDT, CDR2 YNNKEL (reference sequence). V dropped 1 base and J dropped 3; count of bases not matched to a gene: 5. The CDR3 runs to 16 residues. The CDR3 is CASSQGLAGRNYEQYF. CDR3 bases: TGTGCCAGCAGCCAAGGACTAGCGGGAAGAAACTACGAGCAGTACTTC.

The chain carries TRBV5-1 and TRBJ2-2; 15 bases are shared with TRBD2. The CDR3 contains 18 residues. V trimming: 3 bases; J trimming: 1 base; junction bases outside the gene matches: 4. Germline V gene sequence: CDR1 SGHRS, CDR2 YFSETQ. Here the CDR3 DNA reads TGCGCCAGCAGCTCGGGACTAGCGGGGGGTCGGAACACCGGGGAGCTGTTTTTT. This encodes CASSSGLAGGRNTGELFF.

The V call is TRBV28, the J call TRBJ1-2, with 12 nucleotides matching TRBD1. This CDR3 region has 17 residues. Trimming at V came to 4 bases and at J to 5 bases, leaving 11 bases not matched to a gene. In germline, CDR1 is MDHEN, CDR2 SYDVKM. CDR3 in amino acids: CASSWARDRGLLYGYTF. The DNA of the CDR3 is TGTGCCAGCAGTTGGGCCCGGGACAGGGGGCTGTTATATGGCTACACCTTC.

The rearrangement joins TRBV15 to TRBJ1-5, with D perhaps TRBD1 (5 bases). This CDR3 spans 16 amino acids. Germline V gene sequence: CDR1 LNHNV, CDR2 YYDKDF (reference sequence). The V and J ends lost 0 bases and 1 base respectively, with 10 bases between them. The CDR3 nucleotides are TGTGCCACCAGCAGAGACAGGGAAGTAAGCAATCAGCCCCAGCATTTT. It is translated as CATSRDREVSNQPQHF. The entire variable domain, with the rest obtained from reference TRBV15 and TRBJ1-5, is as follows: DAMVIQNPRYQVTQFGKPVTLSCSQTLNHNVMYWYQQKSSQAPKLLFHYYDKDFNNEADTPDNFQSRRPNTSFCFLDIRSPGLGDTAMYLCATSRDREVSNQPQHFGDGTRLSIL.

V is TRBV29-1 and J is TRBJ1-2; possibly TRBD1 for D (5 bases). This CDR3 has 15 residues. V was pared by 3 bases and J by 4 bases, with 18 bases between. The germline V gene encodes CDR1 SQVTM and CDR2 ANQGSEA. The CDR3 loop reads CSVDPSGARGYGYTF. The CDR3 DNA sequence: TGCAGCGTTGACCCCTCCGGGGCGCGGGGCTATGGCTACACCTTC.

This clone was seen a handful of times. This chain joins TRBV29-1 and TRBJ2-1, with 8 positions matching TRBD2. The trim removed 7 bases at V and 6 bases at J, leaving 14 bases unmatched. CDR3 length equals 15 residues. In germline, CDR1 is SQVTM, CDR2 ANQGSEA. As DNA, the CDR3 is TGCAGCGGGGCTGGGGAGCGGGAGATCCCCAATGAGCAGTTCTTC. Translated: CSGAGEREIPNEQFF.

CDR3 nucleotides: TGTGCCACCAGTGACCCGGGACCCACAGATACGCAGTATTTT. It is translated as CATSDPGPTDTQYF. V gene TRBV24-1 combines with J gene TRBJ2-3; tentatively, D is TRBD1 or TRBD2 (5 bases each). Germline V lookup: CDR1 KGHDR, CDR2 SFDVKD. CDR3 length: 14 residues. V shed 4 bases and J shed 2 bases, with 9 bases lying between them.

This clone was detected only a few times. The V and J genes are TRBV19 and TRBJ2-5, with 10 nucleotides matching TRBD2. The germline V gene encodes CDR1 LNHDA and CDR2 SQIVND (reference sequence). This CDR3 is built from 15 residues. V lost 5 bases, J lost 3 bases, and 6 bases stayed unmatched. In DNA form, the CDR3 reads TGTGCCAGTAGTGCCTCCGGACTAGCGGAAGAGACCCAGTACTTC. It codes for CASSASGLAEETQYF.

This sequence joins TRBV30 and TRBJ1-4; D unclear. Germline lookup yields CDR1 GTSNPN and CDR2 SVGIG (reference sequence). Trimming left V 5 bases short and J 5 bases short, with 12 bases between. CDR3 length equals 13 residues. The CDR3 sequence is CAWAGGFNEKLFF. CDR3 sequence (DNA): TGTGCCTGGGCGGGCGGATTCAATGAAAAACTGTTTTTT. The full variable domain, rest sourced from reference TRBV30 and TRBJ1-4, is SQTIHQWPATLVQPVGSPLSLECTVEGTSNPNLYWYRQAAGRGLQLLFYSVGIGQISSEVPQNLSASRPQDRQFILSSKKLLLSDSGFYLCAWAGGFNEKLFFGSGTQLSVL.

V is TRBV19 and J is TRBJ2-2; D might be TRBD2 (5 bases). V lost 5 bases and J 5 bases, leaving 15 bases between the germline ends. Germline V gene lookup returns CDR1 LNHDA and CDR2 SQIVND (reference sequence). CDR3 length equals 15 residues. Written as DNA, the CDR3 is TGTGCCAGTAGTCCGAGGGCCCTCGGGACCGGGGAGCTGTTTTTT. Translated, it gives CASSPRALGTGELFF. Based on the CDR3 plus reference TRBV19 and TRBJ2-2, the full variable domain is DGGITQSPKYLFRKEGQNVTLSCEQNLNHDAMYWYRQDPGQGLRLIYYSQIVNDFQKGDIAEGYSVSREKKESFPLTVTSAQKNPTAFYLCASSPRALGTGELFFGEGSRLTVL.

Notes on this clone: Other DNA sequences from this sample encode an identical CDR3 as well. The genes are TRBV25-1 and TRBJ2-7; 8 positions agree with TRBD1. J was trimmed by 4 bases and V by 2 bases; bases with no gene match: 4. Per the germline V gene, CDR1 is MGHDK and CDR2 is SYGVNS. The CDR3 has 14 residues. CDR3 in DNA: TGTGCCAGCAGTGAAGGGCAGGGGGCTTACGAGCAGTACTTC. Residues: CASSEGQGAYEQYF.

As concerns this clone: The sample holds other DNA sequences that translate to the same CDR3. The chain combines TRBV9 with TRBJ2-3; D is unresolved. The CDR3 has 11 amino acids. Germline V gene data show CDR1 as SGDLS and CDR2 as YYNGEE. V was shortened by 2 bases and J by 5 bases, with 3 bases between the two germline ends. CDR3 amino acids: CASSVEDTQYF. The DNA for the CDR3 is TGTGCCAGCAGCGTGGAAGATACGCAGTATTTT.

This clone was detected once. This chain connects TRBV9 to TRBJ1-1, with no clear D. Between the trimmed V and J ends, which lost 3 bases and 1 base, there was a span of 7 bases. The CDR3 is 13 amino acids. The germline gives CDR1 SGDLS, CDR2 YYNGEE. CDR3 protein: CASSADGNTEAFF. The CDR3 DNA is TGTGCCAGCAGCGCGGACGGGAACACTGAAGCTTTCTTT.

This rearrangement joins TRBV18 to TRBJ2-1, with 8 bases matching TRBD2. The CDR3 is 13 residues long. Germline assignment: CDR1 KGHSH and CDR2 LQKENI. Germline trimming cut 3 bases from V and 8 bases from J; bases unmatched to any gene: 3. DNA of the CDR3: TGTGCCAGCTCACCTAGCGGGATGGATGAGCAGTTCTTC. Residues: CASSPSGMDEQFF.

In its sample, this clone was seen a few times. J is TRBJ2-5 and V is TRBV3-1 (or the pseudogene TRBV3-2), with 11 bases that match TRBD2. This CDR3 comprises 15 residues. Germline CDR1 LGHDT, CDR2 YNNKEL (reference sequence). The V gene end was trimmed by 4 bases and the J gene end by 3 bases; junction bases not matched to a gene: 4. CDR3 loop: CASSLGLAEEETQYF. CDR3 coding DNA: TGTGCCAGCAGCCTGGGACTAGCGGAAGAAGAGACCCAGTACTTC.